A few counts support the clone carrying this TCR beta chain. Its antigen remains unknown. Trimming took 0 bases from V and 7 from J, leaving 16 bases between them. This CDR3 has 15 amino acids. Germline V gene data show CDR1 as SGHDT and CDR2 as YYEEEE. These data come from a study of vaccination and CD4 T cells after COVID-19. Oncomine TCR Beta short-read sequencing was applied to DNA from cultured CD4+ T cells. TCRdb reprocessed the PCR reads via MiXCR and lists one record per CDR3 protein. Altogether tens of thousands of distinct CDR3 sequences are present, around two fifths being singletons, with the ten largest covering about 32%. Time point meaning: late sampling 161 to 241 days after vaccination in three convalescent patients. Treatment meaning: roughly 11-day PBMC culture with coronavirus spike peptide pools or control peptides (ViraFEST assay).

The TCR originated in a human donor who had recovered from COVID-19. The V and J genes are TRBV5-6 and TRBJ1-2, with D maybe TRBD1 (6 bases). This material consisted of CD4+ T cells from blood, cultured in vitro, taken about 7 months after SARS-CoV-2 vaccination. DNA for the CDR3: TGTGCCAGCAGCTTGGTGGGCTTGGGGGGCGCTGGCTACACCTTC. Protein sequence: CASSLVGLGGAGYTF.